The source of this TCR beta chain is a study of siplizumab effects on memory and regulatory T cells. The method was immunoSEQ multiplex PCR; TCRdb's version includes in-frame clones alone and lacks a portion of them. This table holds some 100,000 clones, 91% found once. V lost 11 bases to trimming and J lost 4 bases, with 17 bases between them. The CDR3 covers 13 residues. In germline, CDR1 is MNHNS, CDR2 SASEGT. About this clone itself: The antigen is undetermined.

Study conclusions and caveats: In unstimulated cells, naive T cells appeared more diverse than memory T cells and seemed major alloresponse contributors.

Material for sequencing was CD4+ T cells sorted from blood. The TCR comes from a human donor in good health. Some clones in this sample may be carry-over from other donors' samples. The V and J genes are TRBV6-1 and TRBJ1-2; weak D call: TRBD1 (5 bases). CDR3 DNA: TGTGCCGGACACTTAGGAGCAGGCTATGGCTACACCTTC. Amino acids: CAGHLGAGYGYTF.